One T cell receptor beta chain is described in this entry. The CDR3 runs 14 residues. Unmatched junction bases numbered 8, after V lost 5 bases and J lost 5 bases. Germline V gives CDR1 SGHTA, CDR2 FQGNSA. Some clones are missing from TCRdb's copy, which holds only in-frame ones; the method was immunoSEQ multiplex PCR. The table has more than 85,000 clones, 81% seen once. The source of the sample is a study of T cell responses to AZD1222 COVID-19 vaccine. This sequence joins TRBV7-2 and TRBJ2-7, with 8 bases fitting TRBD1. Sample: peripheral blood, taken on day 0 of AZD1222 vaccination. The receptor was isolated from an adult in good health. CDR3 DNA sequence: TGTGCCAGCAGCGCACAGGGGGGATTGAACGAGCAGTACTTC. This gives the protein CASSAQGGLNEQYF.